This TCR beta chain is drawn from a study of shared clonotypes between healthy human individuals (dated by TCRdb to about 2020). Concerning the study at large: The cohort included three men and a couple of women between 18 and 49 years of age. For each donor, CD4 naive and CD4 memory were each run on three plates, CD8 naive on two plates, and CD8 memory on one plate. To estimate repertoire size and how much clonotypes are shared between individuals, the study performed deep sequencing of blood TCR repertoires from 4 to 6 healthy adults. To increase sequencing depth and limit assay-specific biases, TCR repertoire library preparation and sequencing were carried out by different laboratories using diverse techniques. Leukapheresis yielded between about 0.8 and 9.5 billion PBMCs per donor.

Using the deep immunoSEQ assay, TCR CDR3 regions were amplified from genomic DNA by multiplex PCR. Extracted genomic DNA from each cell subset was spread evenly across all wells of several immunoSEQ 96-well plates, with each plate serving as a replicate. For sorted subsets, around 200 ng genomic DNA, equal to about 30,000 T cell genomes, was loaded into each replicate PCR. Purified libraries were measured with a Qubit 3.0 fluorometer, size-checked on a Bioanalyzer 2100, and measured again with the KAPA Library Quantification kit. Every immunoSEQ 96-well plate was sequenced on a separate single-read 150-cycle Illumina NextSeq 550 flow cell. On the study's bioinformatics: Because the immunoSEQ output included only junctional sequences and no quality scores, the filtering could not be the same as the filtering used for full-length reads. To assign V/J genes and CDR3, sequences were annotated against IMGT germline references using PyIR, a Python wrapper for IgBLAST v1.9. Reads were filtered out if the reads had weak V/J assignments (E-value above 1e-6), no CDR3, stop codons, out-of-frame junctions, or ambiguous translated residues. V3J clonotypes were defined by identical inferred V gene, J gene, and CDR3 amino acid sequence. Percentage overlap between repertoires was computed as shared unique clonotypes divided by the size of the smaller repertoire. Repertoire richness was assessed with RTK rarefaction, the Chao1 estimator, and Recon v2.1 estimates of unobserved clonotypes. Generation probabilities were computed with OLGA for all TCRbeta clonotypes obtained by the gDNA method from several donors. TCRdb's version of the immuneACCESS table is confined to in-frame rearrangements and falls short of the full clone set. An unresolved V gene accounts for under half of the shortfall where checked; the remainder is of unknown origin. From that table come the V and J calls and clone size; the DNA was used to work out D and trimming. For this sample the table gives some 2,400,000 clones, of which 95% were detected only once. Of the sample, roughly 0.13% is held by the ten largest clones.

General findings and caveats noted by the study authors: Clonotypes shared by all four sorted-subset donors showed higher generation probabilities than non-shared clonotypes. Only blood was sampled, and tissue TCR repertoires likely differ from those in blood. Incomplete sequencing was indicated by rarefaction of sorted-subset datasets, despite the large sequencing depth. Across four donors, about 4.5% of naive CD4, roughly 3.5% of naive CD8, 2% to 2.5% of memory CD4, and approximately 0.42% of memory CD8 clonotypes were shared. Naive subsets generally had larger estimated clonotype richness than memory subsets. Pairwise subsampling indicated that sequencing depth was expected to affect the degree of clonotype sharing among donors. Because the study included a small number of donors, the genetic and exposure-history diversity represented was limited.

From the cysteine through the phenylalanine, the CDR3 covers 19 amino acids. Only CDR3 DNA remains: 57 bases, in frame from the first base. V and J are trimmed by 0 bases and 7 bases, and the gene matches miss 17 bases of the junction. CDR1 KGHSH and CDR2 LQKENI are derived from the germline V gene. The donors were healthy, HIV-negative adults with no recently reported acute infections or vaccinations. Every donor was a Caucasian adult living in Nashville, Tennessee, USA. CD4+ T cells were enriched by magnetic negative selection; naive cells were then positively selected on CD45RA, and the negative fraction formed the memory subset. After blood collection by leukapheresis, PBMCs were isolated using Ficoll-Histopaque density gradient centrifugation and then cryopreserved in the vapor phase of liquid nitrogen. Analytical flow cytometry was used to check the purity and quantity of every magnetically sorted T cell population. Genomic DNA was isolated from each sorted fraction and quantified by UV absorbance on a Nanodrop 2000c.

A note on this clone: What this receptor recognizes is not known. Nothing much larger sits one base from this clone, and base qualities are not available.

The clonotype comes from a young man in good health. The sequenced sample was naive CD4+ T cells sorted from blood. The cell subset or site label on this specimen signifies: CD45RA+ positively selected. This chain is built from TRBV18 and TRBJ1-4; 7 junctional bases match TRBD1. The CDR3 region: CASSPPNRQGWAVGEKLFF. Read as DNA, the sequence is TGTGCCAGCTCACCACCGAATCGACAGGGTTGGGCTGTCGGTGAAAAACTGTTTTTT.